Given below is one TCR beta chain in context. This entry is derived from a study of PD-L1 blockade in urothelial cancer. The data were produced by immunoSEQ multiplex PCR, yet TCRdb's version contains in-frame clones alone and is incomplete. The sample carries around 47,000 clones, 82% recorded once. Time point here: peripheral blood 6 weeks after treatment start. The source was PBMCs, collected around atezolizumab (anti-PD-L1) treatment. The TCR comes from a man in his sixties with urothelial cancer.

The chain's CDR3 is CASSAGQGNYGYTF. The CDR3 region has the DNA TGTGCCAGCAGCGCGGGACAGGGAAACTATGGCTACACCTTC. The rearrangement uses TRBV4-2 and TRBJ1-2; 9 bases are shared with TRBD1. V gave up 5 bases and J gave up 2 bases; unmatched junction bases: 3. The CDR3 is made up of 14 amino acids. CDR1 and CDR2 from the germline V gene are LGHNA and YNFKEQ.